Reported below is one T cell receptor (beta chain). The data belong to a study of blood T cell repertoires in COVID-19. In the authors' workflow: Estimation of nucleated cell counts relied on the amplification of reference gene primers. Using immunoSEQ multiplex PCR, the repertoire was profiled, and TCRdb retains in-frame clones only, with some absent. The D gene and trimming were derived from the DNA, and the V and J assignments and clone size from that table. The sample carries 43,000 or so clones, 86% recorded once. The germline CDR1 and CDR2 sequences are MNHEY and SMNVEV (reference sequence). The CDR3 spans 16 residues. V was clipped by 3 bases and J by 1 base; unmatched bases: 8.

Sequencing was carried out using peripheral blood. The chain employs TRBV27 and TRBJ1-1; 7 bases match TRBD1. The receptor was isolated from a man between 60 and 75 years old with active or convalescent COVID-19. The DNA of the CDR3 is TGTGCCAGCAGTTTTTGGACAGGTTCACCGAACACTGAAGCTTTCTTT. This translates into CASSFWTGSPNTEAFF.